Only a few counts were recorded for the clone carrying this T cell receptor (beta chain). This record belongs to a study of T cell repertoires in cytomegalovirus infection. TCRdb re-derived calls from the reads in MiXCR, one entry per CDR3 protein. The sample consists of approximately 250,000 distinct CDR3 sequences, roughly 10% of them appearing once. With 2 bases clipped from V and 7 bases from J, the junction kept 4 bases outside the gene matches. Germline-derived CDR1 and CDR2 are SGHTA and FQGTGA. The CDR3 loop spans 15 amino acids. The specimen was PBMCs. The receptor comes from a human donor in good health (CMV status not recorded). Some clones in this sample may be carry-over from other donors' samples. The chain joins TRBV7-3 to TRBJ1-6; 8 bases are a match to TRBD1. CDR3: CASSLDRGENSPLHF. CDR3 DNA sequence: TGTGCCAGCAGCTTAGACAGGGGCGAAAATTCACCCCTCCACTTT. Variable domain in full (rest from reference TRBV7-3 and TRBJ1-6): GAGVSQTPSNKVTEKGKYVELRCDPISGHTALYWYRQSLGQGPEFLIYFQGTGAADDSGLPNDRFFAVRPEGSVSTLKIQRTERGDSAVYLCASSLDRGENSPLHFGNGTRLTVT.